The clone carrying this TCR beta chain was picked up a small number of times. Naive CD8 T cells underwent sorting with the CD8+CD4-CCR7+CD45RA+ definition. Bulk TCR libraries were made with methods that had been previously described and with listed TCR primers. TCRdb redid the calling of the PCR reads with MiXCR, one entry per CDR3 protein. The data contain approximately 500,000 distinct CDR3 sequences, 20% to 25% of them singletons. Germline lookup yields CDR1 PRHDT and CDR2 FYEKMQ (reference sequence). The trim removed 4 bases at V and 3 bases at J, leaving 5 bases unmatched. This CDR3 comprises 15 residues. This record comes from a study of molecular identifiers for immune sequencing clone quantification. Across the study: In replicates, RNA from 20,000 or 100,000 naive CD8 cells was split five ways, four sequenced.

The V call is TRBV13, the J call TRBJ2-7; 11 bases line up with TRBD2. This TCR was sampled from a human donor in good health. Some libraries in this study had Jurkat cell RNA spiked in. The sequenced sample was naive CD8+ T cells from blood, with Jurkat cell RNA spiked in. Specified subset: FACS-sorted CD8+CD4-CCR7+CD45RA+ naive T cells. The DNA for the CDR3 is TGTGCCAGCAGCTCCCGGACTAGCGGGTACTACGAGCAGTACTTC. Protein product: CASSSRTSGYYEQYF. The complete variable domain, with remaining parts taken from reference TRBV13 and TRBJ2-7, reads AAGVIQSPRHLIKEKRETATLKCYPIPRHDTVYWYQQGPGQDPQFLISFYEKMQSDKGSIPDRFSAQQFSDYHSELNMSSLELGDSALYFCASSSRTSGYYEQYFGPGTRLTVT.